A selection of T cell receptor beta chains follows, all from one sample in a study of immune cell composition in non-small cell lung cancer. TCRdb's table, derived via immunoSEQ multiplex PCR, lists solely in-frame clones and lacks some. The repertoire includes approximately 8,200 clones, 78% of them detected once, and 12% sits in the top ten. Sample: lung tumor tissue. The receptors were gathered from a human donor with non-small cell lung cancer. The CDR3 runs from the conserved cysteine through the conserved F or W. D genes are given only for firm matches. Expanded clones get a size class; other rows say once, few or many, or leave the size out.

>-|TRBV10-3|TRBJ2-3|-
CAISDGQDTDTQYF
TGTGCCATCAGTGATGGGCAGGACACAGATACGCAGTATTTT
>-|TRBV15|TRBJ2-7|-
CATSRERVQEQYF
TGTGCCACCAGCAGAGAGCGGGTCCAAGAGCAGTACTTC
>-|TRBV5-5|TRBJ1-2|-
CASSLGGGAQGYGYTF
TGTGCCAGCAGCTTGGGTGGTGGGGCCCAGGGCTATGGCTACACCTTC
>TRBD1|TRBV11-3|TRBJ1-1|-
CASSSGQGSPEAFF
TGTGCCAGCAGCTCTGGACAGGGTAGCCCCGAAGCTTTCTTT
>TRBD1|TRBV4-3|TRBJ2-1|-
CASSQEDRVYNEQFF
TGCGCCAGCAGCCAAGAGGACAGGGTTTACAATGAGCAGTTCTTC
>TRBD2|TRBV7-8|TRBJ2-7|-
CASSLRTSGTYEQYF
TGTGCCAGCAGCCTAAGGACTAGCGGAACCTACGAGCAGTACTTC
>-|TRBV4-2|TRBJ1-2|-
CASSGGDGGYTF
TGTGCCAGCAGCGGAGGAGACGGGGGCTACACCTTC
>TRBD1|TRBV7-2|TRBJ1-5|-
CASSSGQRNQPQHF
TGTGCCAGCAGCTCGGGACAGCGCAATCAGCCCCAGCATTTT
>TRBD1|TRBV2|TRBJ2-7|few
CASTGQGRYEQYF
TGTGCCAGCACGGGACAGGGACGTTACGAGCAGTACTTC
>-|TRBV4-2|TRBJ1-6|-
CASSRHSRRGGGNSPLHF
TGTGCCAGCAGCCGGCATTCGAGGCGGGGAGGGGGTAATTCACCCCTCCACTTT
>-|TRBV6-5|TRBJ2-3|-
CASSYSVLPDTQYF
TGTGCCAGCAGTTACTCTGTTCTACCGGATACGCAGTATTTT
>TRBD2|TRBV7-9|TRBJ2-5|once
CASSRGEGRGAQYF
TGTGCCAGCAGCCGAGGGGAGGGCCGGGGGGCCCAGTACTTC
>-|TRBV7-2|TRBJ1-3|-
CASSLAVTGLSGNTIYF
TGTGCCAGCAGCCTAGCGGTTACAGGGCTCTCTGGAAACACCATATATTTT
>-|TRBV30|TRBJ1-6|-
CAWSAGQDNSPLHF
TGTGCCTGGAGTGCGGGCCAAGATAATTCACCCCTCCACTTT
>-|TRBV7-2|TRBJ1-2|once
CASSLHLGNPYGYTF
TGTGCCAGCAGCTTACATTTGGGAAACCCCTATGGCTACACCTTC
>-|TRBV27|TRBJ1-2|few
CASSLTGTAGYGYTF
TGTGCCAGCAGTTTAACGGGTACGGCGGGGTATGGCTACACCTTC
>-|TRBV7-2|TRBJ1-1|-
CASSLTLGTEAFF
TGTGCCAGCAGCTTAACTCTTGGGACTGAAGCTTTCTTT
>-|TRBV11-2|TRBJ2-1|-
CASSLEDSNEQFF
TGTGCCAGCAGCTTAGAGGACTCCAATGAGCAGTTCTTC
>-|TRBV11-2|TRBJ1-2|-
CASAEGNYGYTF
TGTGCCAGCGCCGAGGGGAACTATGGCTACACCTTC
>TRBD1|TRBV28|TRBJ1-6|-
CASSLLQGASHASPLHF
TGTGCCAGCAGTCTGCTCCAGGGGGCGTCTCATGCTTCACCCCTCCACTTT
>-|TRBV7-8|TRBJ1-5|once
CASSSEPNQPQHF
TGTGCCAGCAGCTCCGAACCAAATCAGCCCCAGCATTTT
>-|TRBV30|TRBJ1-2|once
CAWSGVYGYTF
TGTGCCTGGAGCGGGGTATACGGCTACACCTTC